This T cell receptor (beta chain) was identified in a study of T-cell reconstitution after alpha-beta-depleted transplantation in children. General study points: Among T cells one year after transplant, newly produced cells accounted for most counts and diversity.

This CDR3 is built from 16 residues. Germline assignment: CDR1 LGHDT and CDR2 YNNKEL (reference sequence). Germline trimming cut 4 bases from V and 3 bases from J; bases unmatched to any gene: 9. Researchers prepared the TCRbeta library using unique molecular identifiers, the study reports. Each CDR3 protein gets one entry after TCRdb re-called the PCR reads with MiXCR. The table lists about 300,000 distinct CDR3 sequences, 6% to 10% of them singletons. This clonotype came up many times. The antigen is not known. The clonotype comes from a female patient aged 2-10 years who had a stem cell transplant for Fanconi anemia, so the T cells may come from the graft donor. The source material was peripheral blood, sampled 360 days after TCRalphabeta/CD19-depleted stem cell transplant. This chain uses TRBV3-1 with TRBJ2-4; 7 nucleotides agree with TRBD2. The CDR3 coding sequence is TGTGCCAGCAGCCTGATCGGAGCTAGCGGCAAAAACATTCAGTACTTC. Its translation: CASSLIGASGKNIQYF.